Listed here is a single TCR beta chain. What it binds is not known. These data come from a study of shared clonotypes between healthy human individuals. Across the study: Three men and a couple of women, aged 18 to 49, were donors. Broader study findings: Shared clonotypes across all four donors exceeded non-shared ones in generation probability. Sample collection involved blood only; tissue repertoires are likely different.

CDR1 and CDR2 from the germline V gene are SGHNT and YYREEE (reference sequence). The CDR3 runs 14 residues. The trim removed 2 bases at V and 2 bases at J, leaving 3 bases unmatched. The method was immunoSEQ multiplex PCR; TCRdb's version includes in-frame clones alone and lacks a portion of them. The sample consists of 2 million to 3 million clones, around nine tenths of them appearing once. V and J are TRBV5-4 and TRBJ2-5; TRBD1 matches at 7 bases. The receptor was derived from a man aged 18 to 29 in good health. The sample taken for sequencing was naive CD4+ T cells sorted from blood. Noted subset: CD45RA+ positively selected. Here the CDR3 reads CASSFTGDQETQYF. CDR3 coding DNA: TGTGCCAGCAGCTTTACAGGGGATCAAGAGACCCAGTACTTC.